This is a list of T cell receptor beta chains from one sample in a study of blood T cell repertoires in COVID-19. Generated by immunoSEQ multiplex PCR, the TCRdb table keeps only in-frame clones and is missing some. Among about 58,000 clones, roughly 79% were seen once, and the ten largest hold under 5%. Source material: peripheral blood. These receptors were collected from a human donor in a cohort sampled during active COVID-19. CDR3s leave out the opening cysteine and the closing phenylalanine or tryptophan.

V	J	CDR3
TRBV7-2	TRBJ1-5	ASSLQGAVSRGNQPQH
TRBV7-8	TRBJ1-1	ASSLRAGRTEAF
TRBV27	TRBJ1-5	ASRGAMYLPQH
TRBV5-1	TRBJ2-1	ASSSGTYNEQF
TRBV7-6	TRBJ2-3	ASSVTSGVTTDTQY
TRBV6-1	TRBJ2-3	ASSDGITQY
TRBV19	TRBJ1-2	ASTGNYGYT
TRBV5-1	TRBJ2-2	ASSRGQGWTGELF
TRBV6-2/TRBV6-3	TRBJ2-7	ASSYVLTAYEQY
TRBV11-2	TRBJ2-7	ASRYTFGGYEQY
TRBV19	TRBJ1-4	ASSQAGGSEKLF
TRBV30	TRBJ2-7	AWSAPGVSYEQY
TRBV7-6	TRBJ2-2	ASSFSAGTAHTGELF
TRBV21-1	TRBJ2-1	ASSKNSGSSYNEQF
TRBV6-5	TRBJ1-2	ASSHRGGYT
TRBV7-6	TRBJ2-6	ASMLRVAGVSGANVLT
TRBV12-3/TRBV12-4	TRBJ2-7	ASSLTGDEQY
TRBV25-1	TRBJ1-3	ASSRQSSPLSGNTIY
TRBV19	TRBJ2-1	ASRTSGADNEQF
TRBV4-2	TRBJ1-3	ASSQGVQWANTIY
TRBV18	TRBJ1-2	ASSPDSIYGYT
TRBV19	TRBJ1-1	ASSASGLPTEAF
TRBV7-5	TRBJ1-1	ARSSQQEGNTEAF
TRBV27	TRBJ2-3	AAGSGGTDTQY
TRBV4-1	TRBJ2-1	ASSPGLAGVGYNEQF
TRBV18	TRBJ2-7	ASSLETVISHEQY
TRBV30	TRBJ1-6	AWRVKRVNSPLH
TRBV5-1	TRBJ1-2	ASSPRQAALANYGYT